Listed below are T cell receptor beta chains from one sample, sequenced in a study of OX40 agonist ivuxolimab in advanced cancers. Profiling relied on immunoSEQ multiplex PCR, and the TCRdb table lists in-frame clones only, not all of them. The sample has fewer than 85,000 clones, roughly 86% seen once. The specimen comprised CD4+ or CD8+ T cells sorted from blood, sampled in a trial of the OX40 agonist ivuxolimab. The receptors derive from an adult with an advanced solid tumor such as melanoma, head and neck, liver or kidney cancer. The CDR3 runs from the conserved cysteine through the conserved F or W. Each record gives: clone size, V gene, D gene, J gene, CDR3 protein, CDR3 DNA. A D gene is named only where the DNA matches it firmly. Size is stated for part of the rows, as once, few or many counts, or as a class when the clone is expanded.

size: once
V: TRBV7-2
D: -
J: TRBJ1-5
CDR3: CASSLRQTLSPQHF
DNA: TGTGCCAGCAGCCTCAGACAGACCTTATCGCCCCAGCATTTT

size: -
V: TRBV18
D: -
J: TRBJ2-3
CDR3: CASSPWGGGTDTQYF
DNA: TGTGCCAGCTCACCTTGGGGGGGCGGCACAGATACGCAGTATTTT

size: -
V: TRBV9
D: -
J: TRBJ2-5
CDR3: CASSVGASRIETQYF
DNA: TGTGCCAGCAGCGTAGGGGCTAGCCGGATAGAGACCCAGTACTTC

size: -
V: TRBV14
D: TRBD1
J: TRBJ1-2
CDR3: CASSQGGQGAIYGYTF
DNA: TGTGCCAGCAGCCAAGGTGGACAGGGGGCGATCTATGGCTACACCTTC

size: -
V: TRBV15
D: -
J: TRBJ1-2
CDR3: CATSPAGSNYGYTF
DNA: TGTGCCACCAGCCCAGCGGGTAGTAACTATGGCTACACCTTC

size: -
V: TRBV11-3
D: -
J: TRBJ1-1
CDR3: CASSLGGDTEAFF
DNA: TGTGCCAGCAGCTTAGGGGGGGACACTGAAGCTTTCTTT

size: -
V: TRBV5-6
D: -
J: TRBJ2-7
CDR3: CASSLAGESYEQYF
DNA: TGTGCCAGCAGCTTGGCGGGTGAGTCCTACGAGCAGTACTTC

size: few
V: TRBV7-8
D: TRBD2
J: TRBJ2-2
CDR3: CASSLGTSGEYSGNTGELFF
DNA: TGTGCCAGCAGCCTAGGGACTAGCGGGGAGTACTCGGGGAACACCGGGGAGCTGTTTTTT

size: -
V: TRBV7-2
D: TRBD2
J: TRBJ2-3
CDR3: CASSFHDSGGAGDTQYF
DNA: TGTGCCAGCAGTTTTCACGACAGCGGGGGGGCTGGGGATACGCAGTATTTT

size: -
V: TRBV28
D: TRBD1
J: TRBJ2-5
CDR3: CASTSGQGAMETQYF
DNA: TGTGCCAGCACGTCGGGGCAGGGGGCAATGGAGACCCAGTACTTC

size: -
V: TRBV7-3
D: -
J: TRBJ1-6
CDR3: CASSRGDSNSPLHF
DNA: TGTGCCAGCAGTAGAGGGGATTCCAATTCACCCCTCCACTTT

size: once
V: TRBV7-2
D: -
J: TRBJ1-2
CDR3: CASSLVGNEGGGYTF
DNA: TGTGCCAGCAGCTTAGTAGGAAATGAAGGTGGAGGCTACACCTTC

size: -
V: TRBV15
D: -
J: TRBJ2-4
CDR3: CATSTGTGSQLAKNIQYF
DNA: TGTGCCACCAGCACCGGCACAGGTTCGCAATTAGCCAAAAACATTCAGTACTTC

size: -
V: TRBV18
D: -
J: TRBJ1-4
CDR3: CASSGQVNEKLFF
DNA: TGTGCCAGCTCGGGACAAGTTAATGAAAAACTGTTTTTT

size: -
V: TRBV19
D: TRBD1
J: TRBJ2-7
CDR3: CASSKGATYSYEQYF
DNA: TGTGCCAGTAGTAAGGGGGCTACTTACTCCTACGAGCAGTACTTC

size: -
V: TRBV7-2
D: TRBD1
J: TRBJ1-2
CDR3: CASSPPGTAYGYTF
DNA: TGTGCCAGCAGCCCGCCCGGGACAGCCTATGGCTACACCTTC

size: -
V: TRBV6-5
D: -
J: TRBJ1-4
CDR3: CASSPPGAGTEKLFF
DNA: TGTGCCAGCAGTCCCCCCGGGGCAGGGACTGAAAAACTGTTTTTT

size: once
V: TRBV5-6
D: -
J: TRBJ2-5
CDR3: CASSLGLSRPETQYF
DNA: TGTGCCAGCAGCTTGGGCCTAAGCCGGCCAGAGACCCAGTACTTC

size: -
V: TRBV28
D: -
J: TRBJ1-1
CDR3: CASSLPMNTEAFF
DNA: TGTGCCAGCAGTTTACCCATGAACACTGAAGCTTTCTTT

size: -
V: TRBV28
D: -
J: TRBJ1-1
CDR3: CASSGPNTEAFF
DNA: TGTGCCAGCAGTGGGCCGAACACTGAAGCTTTCTTT

size: -
V: TRBV19
D: -
J: TRBJ1-4
CDR3: CASSVASGTKFLFF
DNA: TGTGCCAGTAGTGTCGCTTCCGGGACAAAATTTCTGTTTTTT

size: -
V: TRBV2
D: -
J: TRBJ1-5
CDR3: CASSEQQPNQPQHF
DNA: TGTGCCAGCAGTGAACAACAGCCCAATCAGCCCCAGCATTTT

size: -
V: TRBV15
D: TRBD1
J: TRBJ1-5
CDR3: CATSRPRTGIVGISNQPQHF
DNA: TGTGCCACCAGCAGGCCCCGGACAGGGATAGTGGGGATCAGCAATCAGCCCCAGCATTTT

size: -
V: TRBV13
D: -
J: TRBJ1-1
CDR3: CASSLGQPAQGEAFF
DNA: TGTGCCAGCAGCTTAGGCCAACCAGCCCAGGGTGAAGCTTTCTTT

size: -
V: TRBV7-2
D: -
J: TRBJ1-1
CDR3: CASSLDAANTEAFF
DNA: TGTGCCAGCAGCTTAGATGCAGCCAACACTGAAGCTTTCTTT

size: -
V: TRBV6-1
D: TRBD1
J: TRBJ2-4
CDR3: CASMTGQGQNIQYF
DNA: TGTGCCAGCATGACTGGACAGGGACAGAACATTCAGTACTTC

size: -
V: TRBV28
D: -
J: TRBJ1-1
CDR3: CASNRGARSEAFF
DNA: TGTGCCAGCAATCGAGGGGCGCGATCTGAAGCTTTCTTT

size: -
V: TRBV9
D: -
J: TRBJ1-2
CDR3: CASSVADRMPYGYTF
DNA: TGTGCCAGCAGCGTAGCTGACAGAATGCCCTATGGCTACACCTTC

size: -
V: TRBV4-2
D: -
J: TRBJ2-1
CDR3: CASSQRGAEAGLYNEQFF
DNA: TGTGCCAGCAGCCAAAGGGGGGCGGAGGCAGGACTCTACAATGAGCAGTTCTTC

size: -
V: TRBV5-1
D: -
J: TRBJ2-7
CDR3: CASSLGGRDRLEQYF
DNA: TGCGCCAGCAGCTTGGGGGGAAGGGACCGGTTGGAGCAGTACTTC

size: -
V: TRBV2
D: TRBD2
J: TRBJ2-1
CDR3: CASSVFSGRGIEQFF
DNA: TGTGCCAGCAGTGTCTTTAGCGGGAGGGGTATTGAGCAGTTCTTC

size: -
V: TRBV28
D: -
J: TRBJ2-5
CDR3: CAPDWGWGRETQYF
DNA: TGTGCCCCGGACTGGGGGTGGGGGCGGGAGACCCAGTACTTC

size: -
V: TRBV5-1
D: -
J: TRBJ2-3
CDR3: CASSQGFGTDTQYF
DNA: TGCGCCAGCAGCCAGGGGTTCGGAACAGATACGCAGTATTTT

size: -
V: TRBV6-6
D: -
J: TRBJ2-7
CDR3: CASSYRGQDYEQYF
DNA: TGTGCCAGCAGTTACAGGGGACAAGACTACGAGCAGTACTTC

size: few
V: TRBV5-6
D: -
J: TRBJ1-2
CDR3: CASSLRAGAFYGYTF
DNA: TGTGCCAGCAGCTTGCGGGCGGGGGCGTTCTATGGCTACACCTTC

size: -
V: TRBV29-1
D: -
J: TRBJ2-1
CDR3: CSVEYNEQFF
DNA: TGCAGCGTTGAGTACAATGAGCAGTTCTTC

size: -
V: TRBV28
D: TRBD1
J: TRBJ1-2
CDR3: CASSLDRVGYTF
DNA: TGTGCCAGCAGTTTAGACAGGGTTGGCTACACCTTC

size: -
V: TRBV27
D: TRBD2
J: TRBJ2-5
CDR3: CASSLFASGGARETQYF
DNA: TGTGCCAGCAGTTTATTTGCTAGCGGGGGGGCAAGGGAGACCCAGTACTTC

size: -
V: TRBV4-3
D: -
J: TRBJ2-5
CDR3: CASSQEGAVQETQYF
DNA: TGCGCCAGCAGCCAAGAGGGGGCCGTACAAGAGACCCAGTACTTC

size: -
V: TRBV6-1
D: -
J: TRBJ2-5
CDR3: CASSGGGSEGRETQYF
DNA: TGTGCCAGCAGTGGAGGAGGTTCGGAGGGACGGGAGACCCAGTACTTC

size: -
V: TRBV27
D: -
J: TRBJ1-2
CDR3: CASSPRTDSPYGYTF
DNA: TGTGCCAGCAGTCCCCGGACCGACAGTCCATATGGCTACACCTTC

size: -
V: TRBV5-1
D: -
J: TRBJ1-2
CDR3: CASSSRNTGSGYTF
DNA: TGCGCCAGCAGCTCTCGAAATACCGGAAGTGGCTACACCTTC

size: few
V: TRBV5-5
D: -
J: TRBJ2-7
CDR3: CASSFYHSLSYEQYF
DNA: TGTGCCAGCAGCTTTTATCACTCCTTGTCCTACGAGCAGTACTTC

size: -
V: TRBV7-8
D: -
J: TRBJ2-6
CDR3: CASSRPVFQSRANVLTF
DNA: TGTGCCAGCAGCCGACCTGTGTTTCAAAGTCGGGCCAACGTCCTGACTTTC

size: -
V: TRBV6-1
D: -
J: TRBJ2-7
CDR3: CASSERFISPSEQYF
DNA: TGTGCCAGCAGTGAAAGGTTCATTTCCCCCTCCGAGCAGTACTTC

size: -
V: TRBV27
D: -
J: TRBJ1-6
CDR3: CASTSRREVDSPLHF
DNA: TGTGCCAGCACCTCCCGCAGGGAGGTAGATTCACCCCTCCACTTT

size: many
V: TRBV6-5
D: -
J: TRBJ2-7
CDR3: CASSYPGTHEQYF
DNA: TGTGCCAGCAGTTACCCCGGGACACACGAGCAGTACTTC

size: -
V: TRBV28
D: -
J: TRBJ1-5
CDR3: CASSDDRNQPQHF
DNA: TGTGCCAGCAGCGACGACAGAAATCAGCCCCAGCATTTT

size: -
V: TRBV6-1
D: -
J: TRBJ1-1
CDR3: CASSEIRSTEAFF
DNA: TGTGCCAGCAGTGAAATCAGGAGCACTGAAGCTTTCTTT

size: -
V: TRBV5-5
D: TRBD2
J: TRBJ2-3
CDR3: CASSLVWREGASDTQYF
DNA: TGTGCCAGCAGCTTGGTCTGGCGGGAGGGAGCGTCAGATACGCAGTATTTT

size: -
V: TRBV14
D: -
J: TRBJ1-1
CDR3: CASSPSLGAVTEAFF
DNA: TGTGCCAGCAGCCCGAGTCTTGGAGCAGTCACTGAAGCTTTCTTT

size: -
V: TRBV2
D: -
J: TRBJ2-5
CDR3: CASRPGPAQETQYF
DNA: TGTGCCAGCAGGCCTGGTCCCGCTCAAGAGACCCAGTACTTC

size: -
V: TRBV5-1
D: TRBD2
J: TRBJ2-2
CDR3: CASSLSAGEAGELFF
DNA: TGCGCCAGCAGCTTGAGTGCGGGAGAGGCCGGGGAGCTGTTTTTT